The 25 T cell receptor beta chains reported below all come from one sample, sequenced in a study of cytomegalovirus exposure and HLA in healthy donors. The PCR had 60 Vbeta and 13 Jbeta primers. Sequencing was performed with immunoSEQ multiplex PCR; in TCRdb, only in-frame clones are kept and a portion is missing. The sample holds 90,000 or so clones, 80% seen once. Sequencing used PBMCs. These receptors all come from a man aged 50 to 60 in good health and CMV-seropositive.

The V gene is TRBV7-9, the J gene TRBJ1-1; D not resolved. V lost 5 bases and J 5 bases, leaving 9 bases between the germline ends. Germline V gives CDR1 SEHNR, CDR2 FQNEAQ (reference sequence). The CDR3 runs to 12 residues. This CDR3 reads CASSRGETEAFF. For the CDR3, the DNA is TGTGCCAGCAGCCGCGGGGAGACTGAAGCTTTCTTT.

The chain combines TRBV23-1 with TRBJ1-1; TRBD1 agrees at 7 bases. TRBV23-1 is an ORF for which the function is uncertain. The CDR3 covers 16 residues. Unmatched junction bases numbered 8, after V lost 4 bases and J lost 0 bases. CDR3 sequence: CASSPYGTVMNTEAFF. In DNA, the CDR3 is TGCGCCAGCAGTCCTTACGGGACAGTGATGAACACTGAAGCTTTCTTT.

This rearrangement joins TRBV7-9 to TRBJ1-2, with D perhaps matching TRBD1 (6 bases). The CDR3 totals 14 residues. Germline CDR1 and CDR2: SEHNR and FQNEAQ (reference sequence). Trimming removed 7 bases at V and 8 bases at J, with 20 bases between. CDR3 in amino acids: CASINIGGAGGYTF. DNA for the CDR3: TGTGCCAGCATCAACATTGGGGGGGCGGGGGGCTACACCTTC.

This rearrangement joins TRBV18 to TRBJ2-3; 11 nucleotides align to TRBD2. After removal of 1 base from V and 0 bases from J, the junction contained 12 bases not matched to a gene. CDR3 size: 20 residues. CDR1 is KGHSH and CDR2 is LQKENI in the germline V gene. The CDR3 bases are TGTGCCAGCTCACCACGGGTAGCGGGAGGGCCTGAGGAGAGCACAGATACGCAGTATTTT. Its protein is CASSPRVAGGPEESTDTQYF.

The chain carries TRBV18 and TRBJ1-3, with 7 bases matching TRBD1. Germline V gene lookup returns CDR1 KGHSH and CDR2 LQKENI. The V segment lost 6 bases and the J segment 8 bases; nucleotides outside the gene matches: 10. This CDR3 has 14 amino acids. The CDR3 loop is CASSAGTVGDTIYF. As DNA, the CDR3 is TGTGCCAGCTCGGCCGGGACAGTGGGGGACACCATATATTTT. The entire variable domain, with the rest obtained from reference TRBV18 and TRBJ1-3, is as follows: NAGVMQNPRHLVRRRGQEARLRCSPMKGHSHVYWYRQLPEEGLKFMVYLQKENIIDESGMPKERFSAEFPKEGPSILRIQQVVRGDSAAYFCASSAGTVGDTIYFGEGSWLTVV.

The genes are TRBV12-5 and TRBJ1-5, with unresolved D. CDR3 length: 15 residues. V lost 5 bases to trimming and J lost 3 bases, with 14 bases between them. Looked up from germline, CDR1 is LGHNT and CDR2 is FRNRAP. The CDR3 DNA is TGTGCTAGTGGTCCGCCCGGCGGGCCCAATCAGCCCCAGCATTTT. It is translated as CASGPPGGPNQPQHF.

The rearrangement uses TRBV18 and TRBJ1-5; 7 bases line up with TRBD1. The germline V gene has CDR1 KGHSH and CDR2 LQKENI. V lost 6 bases to trimming and J lost 1 base; unmatched junction nucleotides: 12. This CDR3 comprises 17 residues. The CDR3 coding sequence is TGTGCCAGCTCGCCTAACACGACAGGGAGAAGCAATCAGCCCCAGCATTTT. Its protein product is CASSPNTTGRSNQPQHF.

This chain links TRBV30 with TRBJ2-5; D is possibly TRBD2 (6 bases). CDR3 length: 15 residues. Deletions cut 6 bases from V and 2 bases from J, with 19 bases between. In germline, CDR1 is GTSNPN, CDR2 SVGIG (reference sequence). The CDR3 bases are TGTGCCTGCCAATGGCAGGGAGGTCGGCAAGAGACCCAGTACTTC. This gives the protein CACQWQGGRQETQYF.

Details on this clone: One end of the junction is discordant with germline, which a read error may explain. This chain connects TRBV7-9 to TRBJ1-2; D remains ambiguous. The CDR3 totals 12 residues. In germline, CDR1 is SEHNR, CDR2 FQNEAQ (reference sequence). The DNA for the CDR3 is TGTTCCAGCAGCTTCCAGAACTATGGCTACACCTTC. Amino acids: CSSSFQNYGYTF.

The chain is built from TRBV19 and TRBJ2-1; TRBD1 matches 8 bases. Germline V CDR1 and CDR2: LNHDA, SQIVND (reference sequence). This CDR3 is 17 amino acids long. With 7 bases clipped from V and 3 bases from J, the junction kept 14 bases outside the gene matches. The CDR3 reads CASTADRVTRGYNEQFF. CDR3 in DNA: TGTGCCAGTACCGCGGACAGGGTCACGAGGGGCTACAATGAGCAGTTCTTC.

This clone was detected a few times. The rearrangement joins TRBV30 to TRBJ2-6; TRBD1 matches at 10 bases. Germline V gene lookup returns CDR1 GTSNPN and CDR2 SVGIG (reference sequence). With 5 bases clipped from V and 2 bases from J, the junction kept 6 bases outside the gene matches. The CDR3 extends over 16 amino acids. The CDR3, as DNA: TGTGCCTGGCGGGACAGGGGACGAACTGGGGCCAACGTCCTGACTTTC. It translates to CAWRDRGRTGANVLTF.

This clone appeared a single time. The J gene is TRBJ2-2, the V gene TRBV11-2; D is possibly TRBD2 (7 bases). The CDR3 runs 17 residues. V was clipped by 0 bases and J by 6 bases, with 17 bases between them. Germline loops: CDR1 SGHAT, CDR2 FQNNGV. CDR3 in amino acids: CASSLEFRGARSGELFF. CDR3 DNA sequence: TGTGCCAGCAGCTTAGAGTTTCGGGGGGCGAGGTCCGGGGAGCTGTTTTTT. Supplemented by reference TRBV11-2 and TRBJ2-2, the full variable domain reads EAGVAQSPRYKIIEKRQSVAFWCNPISGHATLYWYQQILGQGPKLLIQFQNNGVVDDSQLPKDRFSAERLKGVDSTLKIQPAKLEDSAVYLCASSLEFRGARSGELFFGEGSRLTVL.

The V call is TRBV2, the J call TRBJ2-3; 8 bases fit TRBD2. Germline V gene lookup returns CDR1 SNHLY and CDR2 FYNNEI. J gave up 3 bases and V 4 bases, and 3 bases lay outside the gene matches. The CDR3 spans 14 residues. For the CDR3, the DNA is TGTGCCAGCAGTGTTGGCGGGAGGACAGATACGCAGTATTTT. Translated, it gives CASSVGGRTDTQYF.

V gene TRBV5-1 combines with J gene TRBJ1-5, with D unresolved. V lost 4 bases and J lost 4, with 18 bases in between. The CDR3 sequence is 16 residues long. Germline V gene sequence: CDR1 SGHRS, CDR2 YFSETQ. The DNA of the CDR3 is TGCGCCAGCAGCCCGGGAGGGAATACGGGTAATCAGCCCCAGCATTTT. The encoded protein is CASSPGGNTGNQPQHF.

A single count supports this clone. CDR3 residues: CASSTLSSSYNEQFF. The CDR3 DNA reads TGTGCCAGCAGCACCCTTTCCAGCTCCTACAATGAGCAGTTCTTC. The rearrangement uses TRBV5-6 and TRBJ2-1; D is unresolved. The ends were cut back, 4 bases at V and 0 bases at J, with 11 bases in the middle. Germline V CDR1 and CDR2: SGHDT, YYEEEE. This CDR3 region has 15 residues.

The V and J genes are TRBV5-1 and TRBJ1-1, with TRBD1 as a possible D gene (6 bases). CDR1 is SGHRS and CDR2 is YFSETQ in the germline V gene. The V gene lost 4 bases and the J gene lost 7 bases, with 20 bases spanning the gap. The CDR3 has 15 amino acids. CDR3 region: CASSTDRIVRDEAFF. CDR3 nucleotide sequence: TGCGCCAGCAGCACGGACAGAATAGTCCGAGATGAAGCTTTCTTT.

The V call is TRBV5-1, the J call TRBJ2-6; D may be TRBD1 (5 bases). Germline V gives CDR1 SGHRS, CDR2 YFSETQ. This CDR3 spans 16 amino acids. Between the trimmed V and J ends, which lost 6 bases and 1 base, there was a span of 14 bases. Here the CDR3 reads CASKAGQGSGANVLTF. CDR3 nucleotides: TGCGCCAGCAAGGCAGGGCAAGGGTCTGGGGCCAACGTCCTGACTTTC. The full variable domain, rest sourced from reference TRBV5-1 and TRBJ2-6, is KAGVTQTPRYLIKTRGQQVTLSCSPISGHRSVSWYQQTPGQGLQFLFEYFSETQRNKGNFPGRFSGRQFSNSRSEMNVSTLELGDSALYLCASKAGQGSGANVLTFGAGSRLTVL.

A few counts support this clone. V and J are TRBV5-6 and TRBJ2-3; D might be TRBD2 (6 bases). The CDR3 extends over 16 amino acids. Germline CDR1 and CDR2: SGHDT and YYEEEE. Trimming took off 0 bases at V and 8 bases at J, with 19 bases between the two ends. The CDR3 protein is CASSLVSTGGGATQYF. DNA for the CDR3: TGTGCCAGCAGCTTGGTTAGTACGGGCGGCGGGGCTACGCAGTATTTT.

The chain is built from TRBV18 and TRBJ2-3, with D perhaps TRBD1 (5 bases). CDR3 length: 15 amino acids. CDR1 is KGHSH, CDR2 LQKENI, per germline. Trimming took 6 bases from V and 2 from J, leaving 15 bases between them. In nucleotides, the CDR3 is TGTGCCAGCTCCACCTTCGGACAATTCACAGATACGCAGTATTTT. It codes for CASSTFGQFTDTQYF.

In nucleotides, the CDR3 is TGCAGCGTCGGGGCCTTCGTGGGGACAGGGGTAGGGGCAGATACGCAGTATTTT. This translates into CSVGAFVGTGVGADTQYF. The rearrangement links TRBV29-1 to TRBJ2-3; 10 nucleotides align to TRBD1. The length of the CDR3 is 18 residues. Per germline, CDR1 SQVTM and CDR2 ANQGSEA. With 6 bases clipped from V and 4 bases from J, the junction kept 19 bases outside the gene matches.

CDR3 protein: CASSLGQVTDTQYF. The CDR3 DNA sequence: TGCGCCAGCAGCTTGGGACAGGTAACAGATACGCAGTATTTT. The gene calls are TRBV5-1 and TRBJ2-3; a possible D gene is TRBD1 (6 bases). CDR3 size: 14 residues. CDR1 is SGHRS and CDR2 is YFSETQ in the germline V gene. Trimming cost V 0 bases and J 3 bases, with 8 bases left between them.

This chain connects TRBV5-1 to TRBJ2-5; a weak D match, TRBD2 (6 bases). The DNA end is more similar to TRBJ2-7, so the J call may be wrong. The CDR3 spans 15 residues. CDR1 is SGHRS, CDR2 YFSETQ, per germline. CDR3 region: CASSLLASATYEQYF. CDR3 DNA: TGCGCCAGCAGCTTGCTGGCTAGCGCTACCTACGAGCAGTACTTC.

V usage is TRBV18 and J usage is TRBJ2-5, with 8 bases lining up with TRBD2. The germline V gene has CDR1 KGHSH and CDR2 LQKENI. This CDR3 has 16 residues. After removal of 3 bases from V and 3 bases from J, the junction contained 9 bases not matched to a gene. CDR3 DNA: TGTGCCAGCTCACCCCTTCGGACTAGCAGAGAAGAGACCCAGTACTTC. It yields the protein CASSPLRTSREETQYF.

The V call is TRBV19, the J call TRBJ1-1, with 8 bases identical to TRBD1. The CDR3 has 14 residues. The V and J ends lost 8 bases and 8 bases, in that order; junction bases with no gene match: 13. Per the germline V gene, CDR1 is LNHDA and CDR2 is SQIVND (reference sequence). CDR3 region: CASVRGGQAVEAFF. Here the CDR3 DNA reads TGTGCCAGTGTGAGGGGGGGACAGGCAGTCGAAGCTTTCTTT.

Written as DNA, the CDR3 is TGCGCCAGCAGCTTGGGGCAATCAGATAATGAAAAACTGTTTTTT. It specifies CASSLGQSDNEKLFF. The chain links TRBV5-1 to TRBJ1-4; D remains ambiguous. CDR1 and CDR2 (germline): SGHRS, YFSETQ. The V and J ends lost 0 bases and 4 bases respectively, with 10 bases between them. CDR3 length: 15 amino acids.